Listed below are T cell receptor beta chains from one sample, sequenced in a study of blood T cell repertoires in COVID-19. Using immunoSEQ multiplex PCR, the repertoire was profiled, and TCRdb retains in-frame clones only, with some absent. The sample lists about 190,000 clones; roughly 80% were seen once. Sequenced: peripheral blood. These receptors were taken from a man aged 50-59 years who had recovered from COVID-19. Each CDR3 is given with its conserved first and last residue. The D gene is left open where the match is weak. The size of a clone is reported for some rows only, either as once, few or many, or as a class for expanded clones.

j_call v_call d_call clone_size cdr3_nt cdr3_aa
TRBJ2-5 TRBV28 TRBD2 - TGTGCCAGCAGTTTTGGGGGACTAGCGGGGACGGACCAAGAGACCCAGTACTTC CASSFGGLAGTDQETQYF
TRBJ2-7 TRBV4-1 TRBD2 - TGCGCCAGCAGCCAAGCGACTAGCGGCGCCTACGAGCAGTACTTC CASSQATSGAYEQYF
TRBJ2-5 TRBV18 TRBD2 - TGTGCCAGCTCACCAAGAACAAGCGGGGCGGGAGAGACCCAGTACTTC CASSPRTSGAGETQYF
TRBJ2-2 TRBV9 TRBD1 - TGTGCCAGCAGCAACAAGAAGACAGGGGTTAACACCGGGGAGCTGTTTTTT CASSNKKTGVNTGELFF
TRBJ2-1 TRBV27 - - TGTGCCAGCAGCCTCCCCAGCAATGAGCAGTTCTTC CASSLPSNEQFF
TRBJ1-2 TRBV19 TRBD1 - TGTGCCAGTAGTAGTCTTCCGACAGGGGGCATTCTAGACTATGGCTACACCTTC CASSSLPTGGILDYGYTF
TRBJ1-2 TRBV28 TRBD1 - TGTGCCAGCAGTAAGGGGCTCACAGGGGGCTGGGGCTACACCTTC CASSKGLTGGWGYTF
TRBJ2-7 TRBV11-2 - - TGTGCCAGCAGCGTGTCAGGGTTGTACGAGCAGTACTTC CASSVSGLYEQYF
TRBJ2-1 TRBV6-1 - - TGTGCCAGCAGTGATTGGCACAACAATGAGCAGTTCTTC CASSDWHNNEQFF
TRBJ1-2 TRBV7-9 - few TGTGCCAGCAGCTCGACAGGTAGCTATGGCTACACCTTC CASSSTGSYGYTF
TRBJ1-1 TRBV10-3 - few TGTGCCATCAGTGACAGGAACACTGAAGCTTTCTTT CAISDRNTEAFF
TRBJ2-7 TRBV11-2 - - TGTGCCAGCAGCCCTCGGGGCCACAGGGATAACGAGCAGTACTTC CASSPRGHRDNEQYF
TRBJ2-2 TRBV12-5 TRBD2 - TGTGCTAGTGGTCTGGGACTAGCGACTGGCGGGGAGCTGTTTTTT CASGLGLATGGELFF
TRBJ1-5 TRBV5-1 - - TGCGCCAGCTCGACAGAGTGGGATCAGCCCCAGCATTTT CASSTEWDQPQHF
TRBJ1-1 TRBV5-1 TRBD1 few TGCGCCAGCAGTTGGACAGGATCGAACACTGAAGCTTTCTTT CASSWTGSNTEAFF
TRBJ2-1 TRBV11-3 - - TGTGCCAGCAGCTTATCTAGAAACAATGAGCAGTTCTTC CASSLSRNNEQFF
TRBJ1-2 TRBV11-2 - - TGTGCCAGCAGTCCGGCCGGGGACTATGGCTACACCTTC CASSPAGDYGYTF
TRBJ1-5 TRBV30 TRBD1 - TGTGCCTGGAGTGTACCCCCGACAGGGGAATGGTCGCTCGGCAATCAGCCCCAGCATTTT CAWSVPPTGEWSLGNQPQHF
TRBJ2-3 TRBV19 TRBD1 - TGTGCCAGTAGTATTCCCCCGGGACAGGGATACACAGATACGCAGTATTTT CASSIPPGQGYTDTQYF
TRBJ1-2 TRBV7-9 - - TGTGCCAGCAGCTTAATGACAGGCTATGGCTACACCTTC CASSLMTGYGYTF
TRBJ2-7 TRBV15 - - TGTGCCACCAGCAGAACTGGTCAGGGCTACGAGCAGTACTTC CATSRTGQGYEQYF
TRBJ2-1 TRBV9 - few TGTGCCAGCAGCGTAGTGGAGACGGCCAACAATGAGCAGTTCTTC CASSVVETANNEQFF